This is a list of T cell receptor beta chains from one sample in a study of cytomegalovirus exposure and HLA in healthy donors. Measured with immunoSEQ multiplex PCR; TCRdb has only the in-frame clones, and not every one. Among about 89,000 clones listed, roughly a tenth were seen once. The sequencing input was PBMCs. All receptors come from a man between 45 and 60 years old in good health and CMV-seropositive. The CDR3 runs from the conserved cysteine through the conserved F or W. D genes are given only for firm matches. Expanded clones get a size class; other rows say once, few or many, or leave the size out.

abundance	d_gene	v_gene	j_gene	CDR3aa	CDR3nt
-	-	TRBV29-1	TRBJ1-2	CSVEDSRGLYNYGYTF	TGCAGCGTTGAAGATTCCAGGGGACTATACAACTATGGCTACACCTTC
few	-	TRBV6-5	TRBJ2-3	CASQTGDSDTQYF	TGTGCCAGCCAAACGGGAGACTCAGATACGCAGTATTTT
-	-	TRBV7-7	TRBJ2-1	CASSLDGPRNEQFF	TGTGCTAGCAGCTTAGATGGGCCACGCAATGAGCAGTTCTTC
few	-	TRBV30	TRBJ1-3	CASSRGTGNTIYF	TGTGCCTCCAGCCGGGGGACCGGAAACACCATATATTTT
-	TRBD2	TRBV9	TRBJ2-7	CASSPSGSSLEQYF	TGTGCCAGCAGTCCTAGCGGGAGTTCCCTCGAGCAGTACTTC
few	TRBD2	TRBV15	TRBJ2-2	CATGREPNTGELFF	TGTGCCACCGGGCGGGAGCCCAACACCGGGGAGCTGTTTTTT
-	-	TRBV5-1	TRBJ2-6	CASSVTGYGSGANVLTF	TGCGCCAGCAGCGTCACAGGGTATGGATCTGGGGCCAACGTCCTGACTTTC
few	-	TRBV4-2	TRBJ2-7	CASSQGLGSYEQYF	TGTGCCAGCAGCCAGGGACTGGGATCCTACGAGCAGTACTTC
few	TRBD2	TRBV29-1	TRBJ2-3	CSVDRLAETYTDTQYF	TGCAGCGTTGATCGACTAGCGGAGACGTACACAGATACGCAGTATTTT
-	TRBD2	TRBV29-1	TRBJ2-1	CSVDGLATNEQFF	TGCAGCGTTGACGGACTAGCCACCAATGAGCAGTTCTTC
-	-	TRBV28	TRBJ1-1	CASSFLNTEAFF	TGCGCCTCCTCGTTCCTGAACACTGAAGCTTTCTTT
once	-	TRBV9	TRBJ2-3	CASSANHLTRDTQYF	TGTGCCAGCAGCGCTAACCATCTCACTAGAGATACGCAGTATTTT
-	-	TRBV6-5	TRBJ2-3	CASSYPSETDTQYF	TGTGCCAGCAGTTACCCGAGCGAGACAGATACGCAGTATTTT
-	TRBD2	TRBV28	TRBJ2-1	CASSSPTWTSGIYNEQFF	TGTGCCAGCAGTTCCCCGACGTGGACTAGCGGGATATACAATGAGCAGTTCTTC
few	-	TRBV18	TRBJ1-5	CASSPQGVDNQPQHF	TGTGCCAGCTCACCGCAAGGGGTGGACAATCAGCCCCAGCATTTT
-	TRBD2	TRBV2	TRBJ2-7	CASSEAGGLAIAYEQYF	TGTGCCAGCAGTGAAGCGGGTGGACTAGCGATCGCCTACGAGCAGTACTTC
few	TRBD2	TRBV29-1	TRBJ2-1	CSVSSLAEVNEQFF	TGCAGCGTTTCTTCGCTAGCGGAGGTCAATGAGCAGTTCTTC
few	-	TRBV6-5	TRBJ2-7	CASTTRGYEQYF	TGTGCCAGCACGACCAGGGGATACGAGCAGTACTTC
-	-	TRBV6-1	TRBJ1-5	CASSGTASFPQHF	TGTGCCAGCAGCGGGACTGCATCTTTCCCCCAGCATTTT